Listed here are 17 T cell receptor beta chains from one sample, sequenced in a study of CD8 T cells in ankylosing spondylitis. TCRdb re-analysed the 5' RACE reads in MiXCR, keeping a single row per CDR3 protein. This table holds 150,000 to 200,000 distinct CDR3 sequences, about an eighth found once. Sample: blood, either unsorted or a sorted T cell fraction (not recorded which). These receptors all stem from a female donor with ankylosing spondylitis or in good health (not recorded which).

This chain connects TRBV7-9 to TRBJ2-7; 10 positions agree with TRBD2. This CDR3 has 14 residues. V lost 4 bases to trimming and J lost 6 bases; unmatched junction nucleotides: 6. CDR1 is SEHNR, CDR2 FQNEAQ, per germline (reference sequence). The DNA for the CDR3 is TGTGCCAGCAGCTCAAGCGGGAGGGTAGGCGAGCAGTACTTC. Translated: CASSSSGRVGEQYF.

There are a few counts of this clonotype. V gene TRBV20-1 combines with J gene TRBJ2-2, with TRBD2 matching over 7 bases. V was pared by 2 bases and J by 1 base, with 7 bases of the junction left unmatched. The CDR3 has 16 residues. Germline V gene lookup returns CDR1 DFQATT and CDR2 SNEGSKA (reference sequence). DNA of the CDR3: TGCAGTGCTAGAAGGGTCCAGCGGGAGAACACCGGGGAGCTGTTTTTT. It is translated as CSARRVQRENTGELFF.

The chain recombines TRBV7-6 with TRBJ2-7; D gene unclear. Trimming left V 0 bases short and J 0 bases short, with 6 bases between. Germline V CDR1 and CDR2: SGHVS, FNYEAQ. The length of the CDR3 is 14 residues. The CDR3 bases are TGTGCCAGCAGCTTAGCTCGTAGCTCCTACGAGCAGTACTTC. Amino acid sequence: CASSLARSSYEQYF.

This clonotype showed up many times. V is TRBV7-2 and J is TRBJ2-1, with TRBD2 matching over 7 bases. From germline, CDR1 is SGHTA and CDR2 FQGNSA. The ends lost 3 bases at V and 5 bases at J; junction bases unmatched: 7. CDR3 length equals 15 residues. DNA of the CDR3: TGTGCCAGCAGCTTGGGAGGGAGACACCACAATGAGCAGTTCTTC. Encoded protein: CASSLGGRHHNEQFF.

The table lists this clonotype with many counts. V and J are TRBV29-1 and TRBJ2-1; D is undetermined. The CDR3 is made up of 11 amino acids. CDR1 SQVTM and CDR2 ANQGSEA come from the germline V gene. Trimming left V 3 bases short and J 8 bases short, with 8 bases between. CDR3 sequence (DNA): TGCAGCGTTGATCGGTATGATGAGCAGTTCTTC. Residues: CSVDRYDEQFF.

This clonotype was counted many times. The chain carries TRBV29-1 and TRBJ2-5; D is perhaps TRBD1 or TRBD2 (5 bases each). The CDR3 is made up of 14 amino acids. The V gene's germline CDR1 is SQVTM and CDR2 ANQGSEA. Deletions cut 7 bases from V and 2 bases from J, with 17 bases between. This chain's CDR3 is CSATPGAGQETQYF. The CDR3 DNA reads as TGCAGCGCGACCCCCGGGGCAGGGCAAGAGACCCAGTACTTC.

Details on this clonotype: A much larger clone differs from this one at a single base, so this may be a read error. The V gene is TRBV11-2, the J gene TRBJ1-3; D remains unclear. Germline V gene sequence: CDR1 SGHAT, CDR2 FQNNGV. CDR3 length: 16 residues. V was shortened by 5 bases and J by 8 bases, with 22 bases between the two germline ends. CDR3: CASSGGITSYGDTIYF. The CDR3 region has the DNA TGTGCCAGCAGCGGCGGGATAACCTCTTATGGGGACACCATATATTTT.

This clonotype was seen many times. The J gene is TRBJ2-3, the V gene TRBV6-2 or TRBV6-3, with TRBD2 matching 15 bases. Germline V CDR1 and CDR2: MNHEY, SVGEGT. Trimming removed 3 bases from V and 3 bases from J; junction bases left unmatched: 13. CDR3 length: 20 amino acids. CDR3 bases: TGTGCCAGCAGTTATGCAGGACTAGCGGGAGGGCCCGGTGAGACAGATACGCAGTATTTT. Translated, it gives CASSYAGLAGGPGETDTQYF.

The sample holds a few counts of this clonotype. A read error may account for a junction end that differs from germline. The chain combines TRBV12-3 or TRBV12-4 with TRBJ1-4; 7 bases map to TRBD1. The CDR3 covers 15 residues. In DNA, the CDR3 is TGTGCCAGCAGACCAGAGGGGGCGTCTAAGGAAAAACTGTTTTTT. Translating gives CASRPEGASKEKLFF.

V is TRBV6-2 or TRBV6-3 and J is TRBJ2-1; possibly TRBD2 for D (7 bases). CDR1 is MNHEY, CDR2 SVGEGT, per germline. This CDR3 has 16 amino acids. V was pared by 5 bases and J by 6 bases, with 20 bases between. The DNA of the CDR3 is TGTGCCAGCAGTCAGCGTCGGGGGGCATGGGGCAATGAGCAGTTCTTC. Its translation: CASSQRRGAWGNEQFF.

This clonotype was seen only a few times. The rearrangement joins TRBV6-1 to TRBJ2-7, with D perhaps being TRBD1 or TRBD2 (5 bases each). CDR1 and CDR2 from the germline V gene are MNHNS and SASEGT. V gave up 5 bases and J gave up 5 bases, with 19 bases separating them. There are 15 residues in the CDR3. The CDR3 nucleotides read TGTGCCAGCAGTACCCGTTCGAGGGGTCGTAACGAGCAGTACTTC. Its protein product is CASSTRSRGRNEQYF.

For this clonotype: Given a much more abundant clone one base away, this may be a read error. The chain uses TRBV5-1 and TRBJ1-1, with unresolved D. The CDR3 extends over 14 amino acids. The germline CDR1 and CDR2 sequences are SGHRS and YFSETQ. As DNA, the CDR3 is TGCACCAGCAGCTTGGCCCGTGAGAACACTGAAGCTTTCTTT. Translating gives CTSSLARENTEAFF.

The sample holds a few counts of this clonotype. This chain's CDR3 is CASSPPRRDWQFF. CDR3 nucleotide sequence: TGTGCCAGCAGTCCTCCCAGGCGGGATTGGCAGTTCTTC. The gene calls are TRBV6-2 or TRBV6-3 and TRBJ2-1, with D possibly TRBD2 on 6 matching bases. The CDR3 spans 13 residues. V lost 5 bases, J lost 12 bases, and 17 bases lay in between. Germline CDR1 is MNHEY and CDR2 is SVGEGT.

This chain's CDR3 is CASSDQIAGAGKNEQFF. Written as DNA, the CDR3 is TGTGCCAGCAGCGACCAAATAGCGGGAGCGGGGAAAAATGAGCAGTTCTTC. The rearrangement links TRBV9 to TRBJ2-1, with 9 bases lining up with TRBD2. This CDR3 contains 17 residues. J lost 7 bases, V lost 3 bases, and 14 bases had no gene match. Germline V gene lookup returns CDR1 SGDLS and CDR2 YYNGEE.

The rearrangement joins TRBV5-1 to TRBJ2-1, with 8 bases aligning to TRBD2. This CDR3 is built from 16 residues. Germline lookup yields CDR1 SGHRS and CDR2 YFSETQ. The V gene end was trimmed by 0 bases and the J gene end by 8 bases; junction bases not matched to a gene: 10. DNA for the CDR3: TGCGCCAGCAGCTTGGGGGTCGGGCTAGCGGGCGATGAGCAGTTCTTC. This translates into CASSLGVGLAGDEQFF. The full variable domain, rest sourced from reference TRBV5-1 and TRBJ2-1, is KAGVTQTPRYLIKTRGQQVTLSCSPISGHRSVSWYQQTPGQGLQFLFEYFSETQRNKGNFPGRFSGRQFSNSRSEMNVSTLELGDSALYLCASSLGVGLAGDEQFFGPGTRLTVL.

V is TRBV4-3 and J is TRBJ2-2; 8 positions match TRBD2. Trimming removed 1 base from V and 6 bases from J; junction bases left unmatched: 4. The CDR3 is made up of 15 amino acids. The germline gives CDR1 LGHNA, CDR2 YSLEER. The CDR3 loop is CASSQALAGAGELFF. The CDR3 DNA reads TGCGCCAGCAGCCAAGCGCTAGCGGGTGCCGGGGAGCTGTTTTTT.

This clonotype was seen ten or more times. The genes are TRBV19 and TRBJ1-1; D is undetermined. There are 12 residues in the CDR3. Trimming cost V 3 bases and J 6 bases, with 8 bases left between them. Germline V CDR1 and CDR2: LNHDA, SQIVND (reference sequence). CDR3 in amino acids: CASSIAESEAFF. Here the CDR3 DNA reads TGTGCCAGTAGTATTGCGGAGTCTGAAGCTTTCTTT.